A selection of T cell receptor beta chains follows, all from one sample in a study of T cell responses to AZD1222 COVID-19 vaccine. Sequencing used immunoSEQ multiplex PCR; TCRdb keeps in-frame clones, though not all of them. The sample holds about 110,000 clones, about 89% seen once. The sequenced sample was peripheral blood, obtained 28 days after the second AZD1222 dose. These receptors were taken from an adult who received the AZD1222 COVID-19 vaccine. The conserved cysteine and the conserved F or W are not part of the CDR3 here. D genes are given only for firm matches.

TRBV7-2	TRBJ2-2	-	ASSSVRAGEGGELF
TRBV6-2/TRBV6-3	TRBJ2-1	-	ASSYSKVSGLHEQF
TRBV5-5	TRBJ2-5	TRBD2	ASSLDGRLIRTQY
TRBV2	TRBJ1-1	-	ASGPNRVGTEAF
TRBV15	TRBJ1-3	-	ATSSEGRYSGNTIY
TRBV27	TRBJ1-4	TRBD1	ASSFWDRPEKLF
TRBV12-5	TRBJ2-2	TRBD2	ASGPGGRVTGELF
TRBV6-5	TRBJ2-5	-	ASSYSGATYQETQY
TRBV11-2	TRBJ2-7	TRBD1	ASVRTYFPGQIIYEQY
TRBV15	TRBJ1-1	TRBD1	ATSRKDRGLAAF
TRBV3-1/TRBV3-2	TRBJ2-6	-	ASSPRGWSSGANVLT
TRBV6-5	TRBJ2-7	TRBD2	ASSISGGSYEQY
TRBV5-4	TRBJ2-5	-	ASSRAVAGSQETQY
TRBV20-1	TRBJ2-1	-	SASQALASYNEQF
TRBV12-3/TRBV12-4	TRBJ2-7	-	ASSFPDKYEQY
TRBV19	TRBJ1-2	-	ASSIDLSSNYGYT
TRBV6-5	TRBJ1-6	TRBD1	ASRGQYNSPLH
TRBV13	TRBJ2-1	-	ASSLGKGRRYNEQF
TRBV6-2/TRBV6-3	TRBJ2-3	TRBD2	ASSYSSLAGPPITQY
TRBV6-5	TRBJ1-1	-	ASSLGGVTEAF
TRBV27	TRBJ1-2	-	ASRRRGANYGYT
TRBV7-3	TRBJ2-1	-	ASSSGPNNEQF
TRBV24-1	TRBJ2-5	-	ATSDRVYSGETQY
TRBV9	TRBJ2-7	-	ASSVEGMDILGQY
TRBV27	TRBJ1-4	-	ASSPRGLNEKLF
TRBV29-1	TRBJ2-3	-	SVEGGFTDTQY
TRBV25-1	TRBJ1-6	-	ASRMNTGPGSYNSPLH
TRBV21-1	TRBJ1-1	-	ASSNLPLTGVSFEAF
TRBV19	TRBJ1-2	-	ASSIKTGSEYGYT
TRBV19	TRBJ1-6	-	ATSLWEESPLH
TRBV7-6	TRBJ2-6	-	ASSFGGWSGANVLT
TRBV10-3	TRBJ1-2	-	AISRDDLYGYT
TRBV30	TRBJ1-6	TRBD1	AGKTGGNSPLH
TRBV6-5	TRBJ2-2	-	ASRRGGGETGELF
TRBV21-1	TRBJ1-2	-	ASSKKEGSYGYT
TRBV2	TRBJ1-1	TRBD1	ASSEQGGNTEAF
TRBV30	TRBJ1-5	TRBD1	AWSVTGDNQPQH
TRBV28	TRBJ2-7	TRBD1	ASSGLGQGDEQY
TRBV5-8	TRBJ1-2	TRBD1	ASSFGTDYGYT
TRBV21-1	TRBJ1-3	-	ASNYLARGRLLSGNTIY
TRBV9	TRBJ2-1	TRBD2	ASSAPASGYNEQF